This T cell receptor (beta chain) was profiled in a study of control samples from healthy donors and cancer patients. The CDR3 has 13 residues. The germline V gene has CDR1 SNHLY and CDR2 FYNNEI. V was trimmed by 3 bases and J by 9 bases, leaving 14 bases between them. Libraries were prepared by immunoSEQ multiplex PCR; TCRdb keeps only in-frame clonotypes and omits some of them. The sample lists about 98,000 clones, roughly 83% occurring once. The specimen was blood. V is TRBV2 and J is TRBJ1-2, with D maybe TRBD1 (6 bases). The clonotype originates from a woman in her 30s in good health. The CDR3: CASSDEGRGRYTF. CDR3 DNA sequence: TGTGCCAGCAGTGATGAGGGCAGGGGACGCTACACCTTC.